This is a list of T cell receptor beta chains from one sample in a study of T cells in Graves' hyperthyroidism and ophthalmopathy. TCRdb reprocessed the multiplex PCR reads with MiXCR, giving one entry per CDR3 protein. The sample has 300,000 to 450,000 distinct CDR3 sequences, roughly 14% seen once. The sequencing input was blood. The receptors here all came from a woman in her 30s with Graves' ophthalmopathy. Each CDR3 is given with its conserved first and last residue. The order of the fields is CDR3 length, D gene, J gene, V gene, clone size, CDR3 protein, CDR3 DNA. A D gene is named only where the DNA matches it firmly. A row's size may be missing; if present it is once, few, many or a size class.

11	-	TRBJ1-4	TRBV2	many	CASKAPLSLFF	TGTGCCAGCAAAGCTCCACTAAGTCTGTTTTTT
15	-	TRBJ1-2	TRBV6-6	many	CASSYSTFRDRGYTF	TGTGCCAGCAGTTACTCGACCTTCCGGGACCGTGGCTACACCTTC
17	-	TRBJ1-5	TRBV10-3	-	CAISESVILGSNQPQHF	TGTGCCATCAGTGAGTCGGTTATTTTGGGCAGCAATCAGCCCCAGCATTTT
16	-	TRBJ1-3	TRBV6-4	few	CASLPRDELGADTIYF	TGTGCCAGCCTGCCCCGAGATGAACTCGGTGCGGACACCATATATTTT
14	TRBD1	TRBJ2-7	TRBV20-1	many	CSAPYGTGGGEQYF	TGCAGTGCCCCATACGGGACAGGGGGTGGTGAGCAGTACTTC
16	TRBD2	TRBJ2-1	TRBV7-2	many	CASSLGSSGGAGEQFF	TGTGCCAGCAGCTTGGGCTCTAGCGGGGGGGCCGGTGAGCAGTTCTTC
12	-	TRBJ2-7	TRBV6-2/TRBV6-3	few	CASSVKHYEQYF	TGTGCCAGCAGTGTGAAGCACTACGAGCAGTACTTC
13	TRBD1	TRBJ2-4	TRBV5-1	many	CASSTGQPDIQYF	TGCGCCAGCAGTACGGGACAGCCGGACATTCAGTACTTC
14	-	TRBJ2-5	TRBV4-2	many	CASSQGGIGETQYF	TGTGCCAGCAGCCAAGGGGGGATTGGAGAGACCCAGTACTTC
15	TRBD1	TRBJ2-7	TRBV6-1	many	CASTVSRDRGNEQYF	TGTGCCAGCACCGTAAGCCGGGACAGGGGAAACGAGCAGTACTTC
13	-	TRBJ2-4	TRBV4-2	many	CASSQDPGNIQYF	TGTGCCAGCAGCCAAGATCCGGGAAACATTCAGTACTTC
13	-	TRBJ2-3	TRBV29-1	-	CSVEVQGADTQYF	TGCAGCGTTGAGGTACAGGGAGCAGATACGCAGTATTTT
14	-	TRBJ2-4	TRBV18	many	CASSLPAGGNIQYF	TGTGCCAGCTCACTACCGGCAGGTGGGAACATTCAGTACTTC
15	-	TRBJ2-3	TRBV20-1	many	CSAASMGGFTDTQYF	TGCAGTGCTGCCTCAATGGGGGGATTCACAGATACGCAGTATTTT
14	TRBD1	TRBJ1-4	TRBV28	many	CASRSQGDGEKLFF	TGTGCCAGCAGATCACAGGGGGATGGTGAAAAACTGTTTTTT
13	-	TRBJ1-6	TRBV7-3	-	CASSAYKNSPLHF	TGTGCCAGCAGCGCCTACAAGAATTCACCCCTCCACTTT
16	TRBD2	TRBJ2-3	TRBV7-2	many	CASSPYLAGGTDTQYF	TGTGCCAGCAGCCCCTATCTAGCGGGGGGGACAGATACGCAGTATTTT
14	-	TRBJ1-2	TRBV20-1	many	CSASRGPGDYGYTF	TGCAGTGCTAGTCGAGGTCCGGGAGACTATGGCTACACCTTC
14	TRBD1	TRBJ2-5	TRBV12-3/TRBV12-4	many	CASSPGQGQETQYF	TGTGCCAGCAGCCCAGGACAGGGGCAAGAGACCCAGTACTTC
14	-	TRBJ2-7	TRBV6-1	many	CASSEGPSSYEQYF	TGTGCCAGCAGTGAAGGGCCCAGCTCCTACGAGCAGTACTTC
16	-	TRBJ2-1	TRBV20-1	many	CSARDMGGPSYNEQFF	TGCAGTGCTAGAGATATGGGGGGGCCCTCGTACAATGAGCAGTTCTTC
16	-	TRBJ2-1	TRBV11-2	many	CASSLEGYQAYNEQFF	TGTGCCAGCAGCTTAGAAGGCTACCAGGCCTACAATGAGCAGTTCTTC
14	-	TRBJ1-2	TRBV30	-	CAWSVPPRDYGYTF	TGTGCCTGGAGTGTACCCCCCAGGGACTATGGCTACACCTTC
16	TRBD1	TRBJ1-2	TRBV28	-	CASRPGTEATNYGYTF	TGTGCCAGCAGACCCGGGACAGAGGCTACTAACTATGGCTACACCTTC
15	-	TRBJ2-3	TRBV9	many	CASSVSIAATDTQYF	TGTGCCAGCAGCGTATCAATAGCGGCCACAGATACGCAGTATTTT
13	-	TRBJ2-7	TRBV15	many	CATRDGRAYEQYF	TGTGCCACCAGAGATGGACGTGCCTACGAGCAGTACTTC
16	-	TRBJ1-1	TRBV12-3/TRBV12-4	-	CASSNQPGQGNTEAFF	TGTGCCAGCAGCAACCAACCGGGACAAGGGAACACTGAAGCTTTCTTT
15	TRBD2	TRBJ2-1	TRBV29-1	-	CSVDLAGGPRAEQFF	TGCAGCGTTGATCTAGCGGGGGGCCCTAGGGCTGAGCAGTTCTTC
12	-	TRBJ2-1	TRBV3-1	many	CASETRGFEQFF	TGTGCCAGCGAGACTCGTGGGTTTGAGCAGTTCTTC
18	-	TRBJ2-7	TRBV28	many	CASSAIGLGEGVPYEQYF	TGTGCCAGCAGTGCGATAGGACTAGGGGAGGGGGTCCCCTACGAGCAGTACTTC
15	-	TRBJ2-1	TRBV6-2/TRBV6-3	many	CASHSVDYSYNEQFF	TGTGCCAGCCATAGTGTGGATTACTCCTACAATGAGCAGTTCTTC
15	-	TRBJ2-5	TRBV28	many	CASSLGGGYQETQYF	TGTGCCAGCAGTTTAGGAGGGGGGTACCAAGAGACCCAGTACTTC
15	-	TRBJ1-4	TRBV7-2	many	CASSLAPRANEKLFF	TGTGCCAGCAGCTTAGCGCCCCGAGCGAATGAAAAACTGTTTTTT
16	-	TRBJ1-1	TRBV6-2/TRBV6-3	few	CASSSPGRGLDSEAFF	TGTGCCAGCAGTTCCCCGGGCAGGGGCCTGGACAGTGAAGCTTTCTTT
13	-	TRBJ2-1	TRBV24-1	many	CATSDSWGGEQFF	TGTGCCACCAGTGATTCTTGGGGTGGTGAGCAGTTCTTC
17	-	TRBJ2-5	TRBV9	-	CASSQHDFGGAWETQYF	TGTGCCAGCAGCCAACACGATTTTGGGGGGGCCTGGGAGACCCAGTACTTC
17	-	TRBJ2-7	TRBV4-1	many	CASSQHRGQRLNYEQYF	TGCGCCAGCAGCCAACACCGGGGTCAACGACTAAACTACGAGCAGTACTTC
12	-	TRBJ2-7	TRBV13	many	CASSLSQDEQYF	TGTGCCAGCAGCTTATCCCAGGACGAGCAGTACTTC
13	TRBD2	TRBJ2-1	TRBV20-1	many	CSARSGGLNEQFF	TGCAGTGCTAGGAGCGGGGGGTTAAATGAGCAGTTCTTC
16	TRBD2	TRBJ2-1	TRBV4-2	-	CASSQEPGGSTNEQFF	TGTGCCAGCAGCCAAGAGCCGGGGGGGAGTACCAATGAGCAGTTCTTC
16	-	TRBJ2-2	TRBV27	few	CASSATIIGGTGELFF	TGTGCCAGCAGCGCCACGATCATCGGGGGCACCGGGGAGCTGTTTTTT
14	-	TRBJ1-6	TRBV30	few	CAWSLAVYNSPLHF	TGTGCCTGGAGTCTCGCTGTCTATAATTCACCCCTCCACTTT
16	-	TRBJ1-3	TRBV3-1	many	CASRENRVHSGNTIYF	TGTGCCAGCAGGGAAAACAGGGTACACTCTGGAAACACCATATATTTT
13	-	TRBJ1-2	TRBV5-1	few	CASSGPPDYGYTF	TGCGCCAGCAGCGGACCTCCTGACTATGGCTACACCTTC
15	-	TRBJ2-7	TRBV11-2	many	CASSGPRGTGYEQYF	TGTGCCAGCAGCGGGCCGCGGGGAACCGGCTACGAGCAGTACTTC
17	-	TRBJ2-1	TRBV19	few	CASSKRVLGGGDDEQFF	TGTGCCAGTAGCAAGCGGGTTTTGGGCGGAGGAGACGACGAGCAGTTCTTC
12	-	TRBJ2-2	TRBV20-1	many	CSAGFGTGELFF	TGCAGTGCAGGGTTTGGGACCGGGGAGCTGTTTTTT
11	-	TRBJ2-1	TRBV11-2	many	CASSSSNEQFF	TGTGCCAGCAGCTCCTCAAATGAGCAGTTCTTC
18	TRBD1	TRBJ1-6	TRBV24-1	few	CATSDLRTGGDYNSPLHF	TGTGCCACCAGTGACCTTCGGACAGGGGGAGACTATAATTCACCCCTCCACTTT
12	-	TRBJ2-5	TRBV27	many	CASSWLGETQYF	TGTGCCAGCAGTTGGTTGGGCGAGACCCAGTACTTC
11	-	TRBJ2-3	TRBV20-1	few	CSARNTDTQYF	TGCAGTGCTAGGAACACAGATACGCAGTATTTT
15	-	TRBJ2-1	TRBV15	many	CATSVRGGHYNEQFF	TGTGCCACCAGCGTCCGCGGGGGCCATTACAATGAGCAGTTCTTC